This T cell receptor (beta chain) comes out of a study of T cells after posttransplantation cyclophosphamide. Worth noting for this clone: Antigen specificity is unknown.

Germline trimming cut 6 bases from V and 7 bases from J; bases unmatched to any gene: 5. The CDR3 extends over 15 amino acids. Looked up from germline, CDR1 is SGHTA and CDR2 is FQGTGA. Here immunoSEQ multiplex PCR was the method, and the copy in TCRdb shows in-frame clones only, minus some. The sample lists roughly 30,000 clones; about 90% were seen once. Regarding the study as a whole: Later blood repertoires were often dominated by clones from the donor CD8+ memory compartment. Recipient CMV seropositivity and CMV reactivation strongly tracked TRB clonality.

This receptor was obtained from a woman in her forties with a blood cancer, CMV-positive, and with a related stem cell donor. Sequences were obtained from PBMCs. The chain links TRBV7-3 to TRBJ2-3; TRBD2 matches 15 bases. CDR3: CASSPGTSGGNTQYF. CDR3 coding DNA: TGTGCCAGCAGTCCAGGGACTAGCGGGGGGAATACGCAGTATTTT.